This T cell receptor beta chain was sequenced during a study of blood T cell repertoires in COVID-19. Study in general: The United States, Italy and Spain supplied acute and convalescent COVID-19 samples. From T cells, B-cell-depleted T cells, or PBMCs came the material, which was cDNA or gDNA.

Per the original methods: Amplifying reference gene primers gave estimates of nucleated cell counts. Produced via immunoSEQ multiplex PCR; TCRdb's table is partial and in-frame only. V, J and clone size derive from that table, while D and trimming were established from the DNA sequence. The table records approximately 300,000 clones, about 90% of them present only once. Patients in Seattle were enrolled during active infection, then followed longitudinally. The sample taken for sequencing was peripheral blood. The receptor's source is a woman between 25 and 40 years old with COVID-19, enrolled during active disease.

The CDR3 DNA reads as TGTGCCAGCAGCCGACAGAATACGCAGTATTTT. Its translation is CASSRQNTQYF. This chain joins TRBV6-5 and TRBJ2-3; the D gene is possibly TRBD1 (5 bases). Germline V gives CDR1 MNHEY, CDR2 SVGAGI. The length of the CDR3 is 11 residues. The V and J ends lost 6 bases and 7 bases respectively, with 8 bases between them.